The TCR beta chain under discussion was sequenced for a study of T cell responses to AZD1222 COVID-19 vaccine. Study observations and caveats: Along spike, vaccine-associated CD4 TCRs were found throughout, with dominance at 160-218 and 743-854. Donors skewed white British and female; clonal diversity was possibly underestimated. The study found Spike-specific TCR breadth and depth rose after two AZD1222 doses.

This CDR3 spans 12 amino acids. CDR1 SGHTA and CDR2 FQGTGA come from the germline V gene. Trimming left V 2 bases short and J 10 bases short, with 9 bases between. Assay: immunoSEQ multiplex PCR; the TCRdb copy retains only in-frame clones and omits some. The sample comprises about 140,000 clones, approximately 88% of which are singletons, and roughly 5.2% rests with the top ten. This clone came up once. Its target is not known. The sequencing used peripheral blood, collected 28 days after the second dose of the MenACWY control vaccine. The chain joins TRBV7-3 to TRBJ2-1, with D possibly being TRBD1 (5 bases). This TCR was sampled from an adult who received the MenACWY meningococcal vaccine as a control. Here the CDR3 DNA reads TGTGCCAGCAGCTTAGGGGCGCGGGAGCAGTTCTTC. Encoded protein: CASSLGAREQFF.